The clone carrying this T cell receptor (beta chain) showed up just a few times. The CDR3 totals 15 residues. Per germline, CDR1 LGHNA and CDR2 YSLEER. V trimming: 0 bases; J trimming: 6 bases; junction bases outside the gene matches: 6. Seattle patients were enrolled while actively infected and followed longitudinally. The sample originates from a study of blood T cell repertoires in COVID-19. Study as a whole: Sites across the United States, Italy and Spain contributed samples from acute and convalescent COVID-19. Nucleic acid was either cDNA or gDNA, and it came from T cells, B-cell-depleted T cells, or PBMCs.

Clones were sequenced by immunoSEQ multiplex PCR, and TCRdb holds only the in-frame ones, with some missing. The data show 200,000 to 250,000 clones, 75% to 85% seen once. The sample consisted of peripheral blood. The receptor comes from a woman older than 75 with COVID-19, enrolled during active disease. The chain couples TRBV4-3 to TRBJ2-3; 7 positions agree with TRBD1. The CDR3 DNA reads TGCGCCAGCAGCCAAGAACAGGGGCTTACGGATACGCAGTATTTT. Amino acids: CASSQEQGLTDTQYF.